The sequence of this TCR beta chain was determined in a study of vaccination effects on CD4 cells after COVID-19. Regarding the study as a whole: Marked contraction was observed in infection-induced and vaccine-induced clones late after vaccination.

Details on this clone: The antigen is undetermined.

From germline, CDR1 is SGDLS and CDR2 YYNGEE. The V gene end was trimmed by 2 bases and the J gene end by 3 bases; junction bases not matched to a gene: 5. This CDR3 spans 15 amino acids. Before any sequencing was done, the ViraFEST assay used viral peptide pools to expand antigen-specific CD4+ T cells. Around day 10 of culture, CD4+ T cells were separated out. Each person got two doses of an mRNA SARS-CoV-2 vaccine, BNT162b2 or mRNA-1273. Produced via immunoSEQ multiplex PCR; TCRdb's table is partial and in-frame only. The sample lists roughly 27,000 clones; about 79% were seen once. The chain joins TRBV9 to TRBJ2-1; 7 bases are a match to TRBD2. The receptor was isolated from a human donor who received a COVID-19 vaccine. Some clones in this sample may be carry-over from other donors' samples. The material sequenced was CD4+ T cells from PBMCs cultured with SARS-CoV-2 spike peptides, taken after COVID-19 vaccination. The CDR3 loop reads CASSVSAGYYNEQFF. In DNA, the CDR3 is TGTGCCAGCAGCGTCTCAGCGGGGTACTACAATGAGCAGTTCTTC. Supplemented by reference TRBV9 and TRBJ2-1, the full variable domain reads DSGVTQTPKHLITATGQRVTLRCSPRSGDLSVYWYQQSLDQGLQFLIQYYNGEERAKGNILERFSAQQFPDLHSELNLSSLELGDSALYFCASSVSAGYYNEQFFGPGTRLTVL.